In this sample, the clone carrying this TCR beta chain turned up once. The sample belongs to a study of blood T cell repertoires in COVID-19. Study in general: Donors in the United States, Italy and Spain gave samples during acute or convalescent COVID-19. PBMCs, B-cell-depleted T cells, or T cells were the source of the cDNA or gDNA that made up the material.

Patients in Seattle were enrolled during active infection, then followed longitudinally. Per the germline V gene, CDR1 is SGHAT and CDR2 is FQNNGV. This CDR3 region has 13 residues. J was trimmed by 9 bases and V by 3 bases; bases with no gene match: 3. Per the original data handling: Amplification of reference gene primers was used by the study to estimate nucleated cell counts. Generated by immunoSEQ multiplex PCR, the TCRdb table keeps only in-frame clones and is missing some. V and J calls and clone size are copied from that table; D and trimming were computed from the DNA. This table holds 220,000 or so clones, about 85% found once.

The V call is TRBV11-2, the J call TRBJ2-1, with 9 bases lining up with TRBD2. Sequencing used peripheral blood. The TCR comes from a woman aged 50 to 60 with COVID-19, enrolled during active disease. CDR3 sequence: CASSLSGGSEQFF. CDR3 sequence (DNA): TGTGCCAGCAGCTTGAGCGGGGGGAGTGAGCAGTTCTTC.